These 12 T cell receptor beta chains were sequenced from one sample in a study of memory CD4+ T cells and cytomegalovirus serostatus (dated by TCRdb to between 2018 and 2020). A FACSAria II was used to sort memory CD4+ T cells, defined as single viable CD3+CD4+CD8-CD45RO+ cells. The library was made by the immunoSEQ multiplex PCR assay. TCRdb obtained this table from immuneACCESS and retained in-frame rearrangements with V and J assigned. These tables miss some clones; where compared with another copy, unresolved V genes account for less than half of the shortfall, and the remainder is unexplained. Within this sample are 45,000 to 60,000 clones, with around four fifths of them counted one time only. 1.2% of the sample rests with the top ten. Sequencing was performed on memory CD4+ T cells from blood. These receptors came from an adult in good health and CMV-seropositive.

The chain links TRBV28 to TRBJ2-3, with TRBD1 matching over 8 bases. The CDR3 has 16 amino acids. V lost 1 base and J lost 3; bases outside the gene matches: 6. From germline, CDR1 is MDHEN and CDR2 SYDVKM. The CDR3 loop reads CASSLSGQGRTDTQYF. The CDR3 DNA sequence: TGTGCCAGCAGTTTATCTGGACAGGGTAGGACAGATACGCAGTATTTT.

The genes are TRBV4-2 and TRBJ1-5, with 9 bases fitting TRBD1. The CDR3 is made up of 19 amino acids. V lost 0 bases to trimming and J lost 2 bases; unmatched junction nucleotides: 11. The germline V gene encodes CDR1 LGHNA and CDR2 YNFKEQ. CDR3 amino acids: CASSQDAQGARFGNQPQHF. The CDR3 nucleotides are TGTGCCAGCAGCCAAGATGCACAGGGGGCGCGTTTTGGCAATCAGCCCCAGCATTTT.

In its sample, this clone was seen a few times. The chain has TRBV7-8 and TRBJ2-7; D tentatively fits TRBD1 or TRBD2 (5 bases each). The CDR3 runs 14 residues. V gave up 1 base and J gave up 6 bases, with 13 bases separating them. The V gene's germline CDR1 is SGHVS and CDR2 FQNEAQ. This CDR3 is CASSLGDRGSEQYF. CDR3 coding DNA: TGTGCCAGCAGCTTAGGGGACCGAGGGAGCGAGCAGTACTTC.

V usage is TRBV11-2 and J usage is TRBJ2-7; a possible D gene is TRBD1 (6 bases). V lost 3 bases, J lost 4 bases, and 10 bases lay in between. Germline CDR1 SGHAT, CDR2 FQNNGV. This CDR3 spans 13 amino acids. The CDR3 DNA follows: TGTGCCAGCAGCTTGTCGGACAGTTACGAGCAGTACTTC. It translates to CASSLSDSYEQYF.

The V and J genes are TRBV5-3 and TRBJ2-1, with D perhaps given as TRBD1 or TRBD2 (5 bases each). TRBV5-3 falls under the ORF class, with uncertain function. The CDR3 extends over 14 amino acids. V lost 3 bases and J 9 bases, leaving 16 bases between the germline ends. CDR3 in DNA: TGTGCCAGAAGCTGTGAGGGGTGGTGTGGTGAGCAGTTCTTC. The encoded protein is CARSCEGWCGEQFF.

V usage is TRBV7-9 and J usage is TRBJ1-1, with a weak D call TRBD1 (6 bases). The CDR3 extends over 14 amino acids. Germline V CDR1 and CDR2: SEHNR, FQNEAQ (reference sequence). The V and J ends lost 5 bases and 4 bases respectively, with 14 bases between them. The CDR3 loop is CASSRWQGFTEAFF. CDR3 DNA sequence: TGTGCCAGCAGCAGATGGCAGGGGTTCACTGAAGCTTTCTTT.

This rearrangement joins TRBV9 to TRBJ2-1, with TRBD1 matching 7 bases. The length of the CDR3 is 15 residues. V shed 4 bases and J 8 bases; nucleotides not matched to a gene: 12. Germline loops: CDR1 SGDLS, CDR2 YYNGEE. The CDR3 is CASSPQTGLTHEQFF. The CDR3 coding sequence is TGTGCCAGCAGCCCCCAGACAGGGCTGACCCATGAGCAGTTCTTC.

Regarding this clone: Mismatch with germline at one junction end may stem from a read error. This chain connects TRBV9 to TRBJ2-2, with 8 bases matching TRBD2. CDR3 length equals 15 residues. Germline loops: CDR1 SGDLS, CDR2 YYNGEE. The CDR3 loop reads CASGVAGGNTGELFF. The CDR3 nucleotides read TGTGCCAGCGGCGTGGCGGGGGGGAACACCGGGGAGCTGTTTTTT.

The chain employs TRBV15 and TRBJ1-5; D call uncertain. The CDR3 contains 14 residues. The V and J ends lost 0 bases and 3 bases respectively, with 6 bases between them. Germline V lookup: CDR1 LNHNV, CDR2 YYDKDF (reference sequence). CDR3 in DNA: TGTGCCACCAGCAGAGACTTCTCCAATCAGCCCCAGCATTTT. This gives the protein CATSRDFSNQPQHF.

V and J are TRBV6-5 and TRBJ1-5; D remains unclear. V gave up 8 bases and J gave up 9 bases, with 8 bases separating them. Germline V CDR1 and CDR2: MNHEY, SVGAGI. CDR3 length: 10 amino acids. The CDR3, as DNA: TGTGCCAGCGCGGATAGGCCCCAGCATTTT. Amino acids: CASADRPQHF.

J is TRBJ2-7 and V is TRBV2, with no clear D. The germline V gene encodes CDR1 SNHLY and CDR2 FYNNEI. V lost 5 bases, J lost 0 bases, and 8 bases lay in between. The CDR3 covers 13 residues. The CDR3 region has the DNA TGTGCCAGCAGTCCTGCCAGCTCCTACGAGCAGTACTTC. It translates to CASSPASSYEQYF.

This chain uses TRBV7-2 with TRBJ2-1; D is perhaps TRBD2 (6 bases). This CDR3 is 13 amino acids long. V lost 4 bases, J lost 7 bases, and 11 bases lay in between. Germline lookup yields CDR1 SGHTA and CDR2 FQGNSA. The DNA of the CDR3 is TGTGCCAGCAGCTGGAGGGGTTTAAATGAGCAGTTCTTC. The encoded protein is CASSWRGLNEQFF. The complete variable domain, with remaining parts taken from reference TRBV7-2 and TRBJ2-1, reads GAGVSQSPSNKVTEKGKDVELRCDPISGHTALYWYRQSLGQGLEFLIYFQGNSAPDKSGLPSDRFSAERTGGSVSTLTIQRTQQEDSAVYLCASSWRGLNEQFFGPGTRLTVL.